The next 27 T cell receptor beta chains were all read from a single sample in a study of beta chain features in type 1 diabetes listed by TCRdb under 2018. Overall study results and their limits: A moderate but significant shortening of TCRB CDR3 length was observed in type 1 diabetes patients in all four CD4+ subsets.

Library preparation was by the immunoSEQ multiplex PCR assay. All of the isolated RNA was reverse transcribed with the High Capacity cDNA Reverse Transcription Kit, so expressed TCRB transcripts were sequenced. Imported from immuneACCESS, the table was reduced by TCRdb to in-frame sequences with V and J called. These copies leave out some clones; in studies compared against another copy, an unresolved V gene accounts for under half, and the cause of the remainder is not known. The table for this sample lists 330,000 or so clones; 10% to 15% of them were counted only once. The ten largest clones capture roughly 0.0097% of the sample. For these receptors, no antigen is known. What was sequenced was naive CD4+ T cells from blood. The sample's cell subset or site label, decoded: true naive CD4+ T cells. These receptors originate from a woman under 30 with type 1 diabetes.

This chain joins TRBV5-4 and TRBJ2-7, with 9 bases lining up with TRBD2. From germline, CDR1 is SGHNT and CDR2 YYREEE (reference sequence). The V and J ends lost 5 bases and 2 bases, in that order; junction bases with no gene match: 5. This CDR3 is 14 amino acids long. For the CDR3, the DNA is TGTGCCAGCAGAATTAGCGGGGGACCCTACGAGCAGTACTTC. Translating it yields CASRISGGPYEQYF.

This clone appeared a single time. The chain carries TRBV10-3 and TRBJ2-7; a weak D match, TRBD1 (5 bases). Germline V gene data show CDR1 as ENHRY and CDR2 as SYGVKD. This CDR3 is built from 13 residues. Trimming pared 6 bases from V and 5 bases from J, leaving 14 bases between. CDR3 region: CAIRNQGSDEQYF. DNA of the CDR3: TGTGCCATCAGGAATCAGGGTTCCGACGAGCAGTACTTC.

This clone was observed a few times. The J gene is TRBJ1-2, the V gene TRBV4-1; D may be TRBD1 (6 bases). This CDR3 has 17 amino acids. CDR1 and CDR2 (germline): MGHRA, YSYEKL. Trimming took 1 base from V and 1 from J, leaving 16 bases between them. The chain's CDR3 is CASSQVTGQNLNYGYTF. CDR3 bases: TGCGCCAGCAGCCAAGTAACAGGACAGAACCTTAACTATGGCTACACCTTC.

The chain is built from TRBV6-4 and TRBJ1-5; a possible D gene is TRBD1 (6 bases). The CDR3 length is 13 residues. The germline V and J ends were trimmed by 6 bases and 5 bases, with 11 bases remaining between them. CDR1 and CDR2 from the germline V gene are MRHNA and SNTAGT. The CDR3 DNA reads as TGTGCCAGCAGCCTCAGGGGCGATCAGCCCCAGCATTTT. Its translation is CASSLRGDQPQHF.

The chain combines TRBV28 with TRBJ1-2, with TRBD1 matching 7 bases. The CDR3 consists of 14 residues. Germline CDR1 is MDHEN and CDR2 is SYDVKM. With V trimmed by 6 bases and J by 4 bases, 8 bases remained unmatched. CDR3 nucleotide sequence: TGTGCCAGCAGGGAGACAGGGTCTGGCTATGGCTACACCTTC. This gives the protein CASRETGSGYGYTF.

This clone was counted a few times. CDR3 residues: CASLGTAPYEQYF. The CDR3 DNA reads TGTGCCAGCCTCGGGACAGCTCCCTACGAGCAGTACTTC. This chain uses TRBV28 with TRBJ2-7; 7 positions agree with TRBD1. The ends lost 8 bases at V and 2 bases at J; junction bases unmatched: 6. From germline, CDR1 is MDHEN and CDR2 SYDVKM. The CDR3 extends over 13 amino acids.

This clone has more than one count but fewer than ten. V usage is TRBV29-1 and J usage is TRBJ2-3, with 12 bases that match TRBD2. This CDR3 is 15 amino acids long. The germline CDR1 and CDR2 sequences are SQVTM and ANQGSEA. Germline trimming cut 2 bases from V and 5 bases from J; bases unmatched to any gene: 5. CDR3: CSVEPSGRGQDTQYF. DNA of the CDR3: TGCAGCGTTGAACCTAGCGGGAGGGGGCAAGATACGCAGTATTTT.

CDR3 bases: TGTGCCAGCAGCTCCGGACAGGGGAACACCGGGGAGCTGTTTTTT. Translating it yields CASSSGQGNTGELFF. The chain recombines TRBV7-9 with TRBJ2-2; 8 bases are shared with TRBD1. The length of the CDR3 is 15 residues. V was pared by 4 bases and J by 1 base, with 2 bases of the junction left unmatched. Per germline, CDR1 SEHNR and CDR2 FQNEAQ (reference sequence).

The sample holds a few counts of this clone. This rearrangement joins TRBV5-1 to TRBJ2-1; 11 bases agree with TRBD1. V lost 2 bases and J lost 7; bases outside the gene matches: 8. Per germline, CDR1 SGHRS and CDR2 YFSETQ. This CDR3 contains 16 residues. The CDR3: CASSFIPGTGGNEQFF. In nucleotides, the CDR3 is TGCGCCAGCAGCTTTATCCCCGGGACAGGGGGGAATGAGCAGTTCTTC.

The chain carries TRBV7-2 and TRBJ2-7, with TRBD2 as a possible D gene (6 bases). The germline V gene encodes CDR1 SGHTA and CDR2 FQGNSA. The V and J ends lost 5 bases and 3 bases respectively, with 14 bases between them. This CDR3 is 14 amino acids long. This CDR3 reads CASSLLARNYEQYF. The CDR3 DNA is TGTGCCAGCAGCCTTCTAGCGAGAAACTACGAGCAGTACTTC.

This clone came up once. The chain has TRBV5-1 and TRBJ2-1; 8 bases are a match to TRBD1. This CDR3 is built from 16 residues. Per the germline V gene, CDR1 is SGHRS and CDR2 is YFSETQ. V lost 4 bases to trimming and J lost 8 bases; unmatched junction nucleotides: 14. The CDR3 DNA follows: TGCGCCAGCAGCACTGGGCCCATTTACAGGGGGGATGAGCAGTTCTTC. The encoded protein is CASSTGPIYRGDEQFF.

Only a few counts were recorded for this clone. The V gene is TRBV28, the J gene TRBJ2-7; D ambiguous. The CDR3 is 12 residues long. Trimming removed 6 bases from V and 2 bases from J, with 8 bases in between. Germline V CDR1 and CDR2: MDHEN, SYDVKM. CDR3 sequence reads: CASSYATYEQYF. DNA of the CDR3: TGTGCCAGCAGCTACGCCACCTACGAGCAGTACTTC.

This clone was found a few times. The genes are TRBV27 and TRBJ2-7, with 7 nucleotides matching TRBD2. The J segment lost 3 bases and the V segment lost 5 bases, leaving 7 bases of the junction unmatched. Germline-derived CDR1 and CDR2 are MNHEY and SMNVEV (reference sequence). The CDR3 contains 14 residues. The CDR3 nucleotides read TGTGCCAGCAGTCGTACGGGACTAATCTACGAGCAGTACTTC. It specifies CASSRTGLIYEQYF.

This clone was observed a handful of times. The V gene is TRBV7-9, the J gene TRBJ2-5; D not resolved. The V and J ends lost 5 bases and 9 bases respectively, with 10 bases between them. Germline CDR1 SEHNR, CDR2 FQNEAQ (reference sequence). This CDR3 comprises 11 residues. CDR3 DNA: TGTGCCAGCAGCCCCGGCGCGGCCCAGTACTTC. This sequence encodes CASSPGAAQYF.

The chain uses TRBV6-5 and TRBJ2-7, with D possibly matching TRBD1 (5 bases). Germline V gene data show CDR1 as MNHEY and CDR2 as SVGAGI. Trimming left V 6 bases short and J 2 bases short, with 14 bases between. The CDR3 contains 14 residues. CDR3 DNA: TGTGCCAGCAGCATCGCCGGACAAGCCTACGAGCAGTACTTC. Its protein product is CASSIAGQAYEQYF.

This clone was seen a few times. This chain uses TRBV4-3 with TRBJ1-2; TRBD1 is a possible D gene (5 bases). This CDR3 has 14 residues. The ends were cut back, 0 bases at V and 4 bases at J, with 9 bases in the middle. CDR1 is LGHNA and CDR2 is YSLEER in the germline V gene. CDR3 in amino acids: CASSQEEGPYGYTF. The CDR3 nucleotides read TGCGCCAGCAGCCAAGAGGAGGGACCCTATGGCTACACCTTC.

This rearrangement joins TRBV5-1 to TRBJ2-3; 12 bases match TRBD2. Germline lookup yields CDR1 SGHRS and CDR2 YFSETQ. This CDR3 region has 15 residues. V trimming: 4 bases; J trimming: 6 bases; junction bases outside the gene matches: 6. This chain's CDR3 is CASSPLAGGLDTQYF. CDR3 coding DNA: TGCGCCAGCAGCCCCCTAGCGGGAGGGTTGGATACGCAGTATTTT.

This chain joins TRBV5-1 and TRBJ2-2, with D possibly TRBD1 on 5 matching bases. Trimming shortened V by 0 bases and J by 0 bases, and 9 bases separated the two germline ends. Germline V gene lookup returns CDR1 SGHRS and CDR2 YFSETQ. The CDR3 contains 16 residues. CDR3 protein: CASSLEAGTNTGELFF. The CDR3 nucleotides read TGCGCCAGCAGCTTGGAGGCAGGGACGAACACCGGGGAGCTGTTTTTT.

The chain employs TRBV18 and TRBJ2-7, with 10 bases that match TRBD1. J lost 5 bases, V lost 3 bases, and 7 bases had no gene match. The CDR3 consists of 15 residues. Germline CDR1 is KGHSH and CDR2 is LQKENI. CDR3 protein: CASSPPGTGVHEQYF. The CDR3 DNA follows: TGTGCCAGCTCACCTCCCGGGACAGGGGTGCACGAGCAGTACTTC.

The sample holds a few counts of this clone. The chain joins TRBV30 to TRBJ2-3; maybe TRBD1 (5 bases). The CDR3 is 13 amino acids. Deletions cut 2 bases from V and 2 bases from J, with 8 bases between. Germline V gene data show CDR1 as GTSNPN and CDR2 as SVGIG (reference sequence). Here the CDR3 reads CAWSKGNTDTQYF. The CDR3 coding sequence is TGTGCCTGGAGTAAGGGGAACACAGATACGCAGTATTTT.

This clone turned up a few times. V and J are TRBV7-2 and TRBJ2-7, with no clear D. V dropped 2 bases and J dropped 2 bases, with 7 bases sitting between them. The V gene's germline CDR1 is SGHTA and CDR2 FQGNSA. The CDR3 has 13 amino acids. CDR3 amino acids: CASSLYSPYEQYF. The CDR3 nucleotides read TGTGCCAGCAGCTTATACAGTCCCTACGAGCAGTACTTC.

The chain combines TRBV28 with TRBJ2-7; TRBD1 agrees at 8 bases. V lost 6 bases, J lost 3 bases, and 4 bases stayed unmatched. The germline CDR1 and CDR2 sequences are MDHEN and SYDVKM. CDR3 length: 13 residues. CDR3 protein: CASSPGGGYEQYF. CDR3 DNA: TGTGCCAGCAGCCCAGGGGGCGGCTACGAGCAGTACTTC.

This clone has a handful of counts. This chain joins TRBV7-2 and TRBJ2-5; 7 bases line up with TRBD1. The CDR3 has 15 amino acids. CDR1 SGHTA and CDR2 FQGNSA come from the germline V gene. V lost 5 bases to trimming and J lost 3 bases; unmatched junction nucleotides: 9. The CDR3 nucleotides read TGTGCCAGCAGCGTATTTTATGGGACAGAAGAGACCCAGTACTTC. Protein: CASSVFYGTEETQYF.

This chain connects TRBV29-1 to TRBJ2-1, with TRBD1 as a possible D gene (6 bases). Germline CDR1 SQVTM, CDR2 ANQGSEA. The CDR3 has 15 amino acids. The germline V and J ends were trimmed by 5 bases and 3 bases, with 17 bases remaining between them. The chain's CDR3 is CSVKRGSSGYNEQFF. CDR3 sequence (DNA): TGCAGCGTTAAAAGGGGGTCGAGCGGCTACAATGAGCAGTTCTTC.

This clone was picked up a small number of times. The chain employs TRBV6-5 and TRBJ2-5; D possibly corresponds to TRBD2 (6 bases). Germline-derived CDR1 and CDR2 are MNHEY and SVGAGI. Trimming left V 8 bases short and J 5 bases short, with 9 bases between. This CDR3 contains 11 residues. CDR3 DNA sequence: TGTGCCAGCGGGGGGAGGGAGACCCAGTACTTC. Protein: CASGGRETQYF.

V gene TRBV9 combines with J gene TRBJ2-1; D gene ambiguous. Germline V CDR1 and CDR2: SGDLS, YYNGEE. The V end lost 4 bases, the J end lost 6 bases, and 17 bases lay between the germline ends. The CDR3 consists of 15 residues. The CDR3 coding sequence is TGTGCCAGCAGCCCGCTAGGTCATGGTATCAATGAGCAGTTCTTC. It encodes CASSPLGHGINEQFF.

This clone was observed a handful of times. The gene calls are TRBV29-1 and TRBJ1-4, with 8 bases aligning to TRBD1. J lost 8 bases, V lost 5 bases, and 7 bases had no gene match. The V gene's germline CDR1 is SQVTM and CDR2 ANQGSEA. The CDR3 is made up of 13 amino acids. CDR3 amino acids: CSVSQGAREKLFF. The CDR3 coding sequence is TGCAGCGTTAGCCAGGGGGCTAGGGAAAAACTGTTTTTT.